The clone carrying this T cell receptor beta chain came up once. The record originates from a study of blood T cell repertoires in COVID-19. Study-level information: The samples span acute and convalescent COVID-19 from the United States, Italy and Spain.

Data came from immunoSEQ multiplex PCR; TCRdb stores just in-frame clones and leaves some out. This repertoire shows fewer than 450,000 clones, more than 75% found once; its top ten account for 1.2%. The study recruited people aged roughly 18 to 95 years across approximately 25 US areas. The V gene end was trimmed by 4 bases and the J gene end by 6 bases; junction bases not matched to a gene: 9. The germline gives CDR1 SGHRS, CDR2 YFSETQ. CDR3 length: 15 amino acids. The chain recombines TRBV5-1 with TRBJ1-1; 10 nucleotides align to TRBD1. Sample: PBMCs or T cells enriched from blood (not recorded which). The sequence was obtained from a woman in her late teens or twenties who had recovered from COVID-19. Here the CDR3 reads CASSPWTGGTAEAFF. CDR3 bases: TGCGCCAGCAGCCCGTGGACAGGGGGAACGGCTGAAGCTTTCTTT.